The next 12 T cell receptor beta chains were all read from a single sample in a study of T cell responses to AZD1222 COVID-19 vaccine. Sequencing used immunoSEQ multiplex PCR; TCRdb keeps in-frame clones, though not all of them. The sample lists fewer than 120,000 clones, around 93% occurring once. The sample consisted of peripheral blood, taken 28 days after the second AZD1222 dose. The source is an adult who received the AZD1222 COVID-19 vaccine.

The V call is TRBV12-3 or TRBV12-4, the J call TRBJ1-1; D gene unclear. The CDR3 length is 13 residues. V dropped 3 bases and J dropped 10 bases, with 15 bases sitting between them. This CDR3 reads CASSFYGGNIAFF. CDR3 bases: TGTGCCAGCAGTTTTTATGGCGGCAACATAGCTTTCTTT.

This chain uses TRBV5-1 with TRBJ1-2; D may be TRBD1 (6 bases). Germline loops: CDR1 SGHRS, CDR2 YFSETQ. The V and J ends lost 4 bases and 4 bases respectively, with 17 bases between them. The CDR3 runs to 15 residues. Here the CDR3 reads CASSPIRGRGYGYTF. CDR3 sequence (DNA): TGCGCCAGCAGCCCTATCCGTGGCAGGGGCTATGGCTACACCTTC.

The rearrangement joins TRBV25-1 to TRBJ1-1; no clear D gene. Trimming took off 7 bases at V and 10 bases at J, with 19 bases between the two ends. Germline CDR1 and CDR2: MGHDK and SYGVNS. CDR3 length: 13 residues. The CDR3 DNA is TGTGCCAGCACCCGCTCTGCCCTGTCTGGAGCTTTCTTT. Amino acids: CASTRSALSGAFF.

The chain uses TRBV18 and TRBJ1-4; D perhaps matches TRBD1 (5 bases). From germline, CDR1 is KGHSH and CDR2 LQKENI. Deletions cut 3 bases from V and 4 bases from J, with 12 bases between. This CDR3 region has 15 residues. The CDR3 loop reads CASSPLTGLNEKLFF. In nucleotides, the CDR3 is TGTGCCAGCTCACCGCTAACAGGCCTTAATGAAAAACTGTTTTTT.

This chain connects TRBV4-2 to TRBJ1-6; unclear D gene. The V end lost 0 bases, the J end lost 4 bases, and 10 bases lay between the germline ends. CDR1 is LGHNA and CDR2 is YNFKEQ in the germline V gene. This CDR3 has 16 amino acids. In nucleotides, the CDR3 is TGTGCCAGCAGCCAAGAGATGACAATTTATAATTCACCCCTCCACTTT. This encodes CASSQEMTIYNSPLHF.

The rearrangement uses TRBV7-2 and TRBJ2-7; the match to TRBD2 covers 10 bases. The germline gives CDR1 SGHTA, CDR2 FQGNSA. The length of the CDR3 is 17 residues. Trimming removed 4 bases from V and 5 bases from J; junction bases left unmatched: 14. The CDR3 loop is CASSSRAASGSFDEQYF. The CDR3 DNA follows: TGTGCCAGCAGCTCAAGGGCCGCTAGCGGGAGTTTCGACGAGCAGTACTTC. The entire variable domain, with the rest obtained from reference TRBV7-2 and TRBJ2-7, is as follows: GAGVSQSPSNKVTEKGKDVELRCDPISGHTALYWYRQSLGQGLEFLIYFQGNSAPDKSGLPSDRFSAERTGGSVSTLTIQRTQQEDSAVYLCASSSRAASGSFDEQYFGPGTRLTVT.

The V and J genes are TRBV11-3 and TRBJ1-1; D is perhaps TRBD1 (5 bases). From germline, CDR1 is SGHNT and CDR2 YENEEA. V dropped 0 bases and J dropped 7 bases, with 9 bases sitting between them. This CDR3 spans 13 amino acids. The CDR3 loop reads CASSLDGGSEAFF. DNA for the CDR3: TGTGCCAGCAGCTTAGACGGGGGGAGTGAAGCTTTCTTT. Combining the CDR3 with reference TRBV11-3 and TRBJ1-1 gives the whole variable domain EAGVVQSPRYKIIEKKQPVAFWCNPISGHNTLYWYLQNLGQGPELLIRYENEEAVDDSQLPKDRFSAERLKGVDSTLKIQPAELGDSAVYLCASSLDGGSEAFFGQGTRLTVV.

This chain joins TRBV7-9 and TRBJ1-2; D uncertain. Trimming left V 1 base short and J 6 bases short, with 6 bases between. The CDR3 extends over 12 amino acids. Germline lookup yields CDR1 SEHNR and CDR2 FQNEAQ (reference sequence). CDR3 nucleotides: TGTGCCAGCAGCTTAGAATACGATGGCTACACCTTC. Translating gives CASSLEYDGYTF.

The chain couples TRBV4-1 to TRBJ2-7; D not certain. Germline V gene data show CDR1 as MGHRA and CDR2 as YSYEKL. Between the trimmed V and J ends, which lost 4 bases and 0 bases, there was a span of 7 bases. The CDR3 runs to 13 residues. CDR3 DNA: TGCGCCAGCAGCCTTCTGGGCTCCTACGAGCAGTACTTC. Residues: CASSLLGSYEQYF.

The chain recombines TRBV6-5 with TRBJ2-6; weak D call: TRBD2 (6 bases). The V gene's germline CDR1 is MNHEY and CDR2 SVGAGI. V gave up 2 bases and J gave up 1 base, with 9 bases separating them. The CDR3 runs 16 residues. The DNA for the CDR3 is TGTGCCAGCAGTTACCCGGGAGCGTCTGGGGCCAACGTCCTGACTTTC. It codes for CASSYPGASGANVLTF.

This chain uses TRBV27 with TRBJ1-2; D gene uncertain. Between the trimmed V and J ends, which lost 4 bases and 4 bases, there was a span of 16 bases. Germline CDR1 MNHEY, CDR2 SMNVEV (reference sequence). The CDR3 runs to 15 residues. In DNA, the CDR3 is TGTGCCAGCAGTTCCGGAGGGTCGCGGGTCTATGGCTACACCTTC. Translating it yields CASSSGGSRVYGYTF.

J is TRBJ2-1 and V is TRBV27, with D possibly TRBD1 on 5 matching bases. This CDR3 is built from 16 residues. The germline V gene has CDR1 MNHEY and CDR2 SMNVEV (reference sequence). V was pared by 5 bases and J by 6 bases, with 20 bases between. The CDR3 sequence is CASSRWADKRSNEQFF. Here the CDR3 DNA reads TGTGCCAGCAGTAGGTGGGCGGACAAACGATCCAATGAGCAGTTCTTC.